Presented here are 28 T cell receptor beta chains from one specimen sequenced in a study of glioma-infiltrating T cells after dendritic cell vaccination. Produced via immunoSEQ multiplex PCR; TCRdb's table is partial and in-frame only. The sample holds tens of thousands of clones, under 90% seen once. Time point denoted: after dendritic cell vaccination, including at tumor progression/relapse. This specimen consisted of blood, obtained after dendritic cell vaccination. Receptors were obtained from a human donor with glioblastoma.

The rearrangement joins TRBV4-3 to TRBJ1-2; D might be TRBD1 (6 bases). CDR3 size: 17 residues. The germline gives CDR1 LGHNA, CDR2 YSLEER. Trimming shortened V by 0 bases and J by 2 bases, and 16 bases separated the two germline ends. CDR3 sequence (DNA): TGCGCCAGCAGCCAAGATAGGACAGCATCCCAGAACTATGGCTACACCTTC. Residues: CASSQDRTASQNYGYTF.

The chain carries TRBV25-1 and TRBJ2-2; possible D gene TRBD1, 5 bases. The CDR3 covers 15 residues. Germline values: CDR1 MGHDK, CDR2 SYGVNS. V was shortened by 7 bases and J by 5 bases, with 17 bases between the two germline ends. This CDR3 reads CASTTAGPGTGELFF. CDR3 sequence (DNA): TGTGCCAGCACAACGGCAGGGCCTGGGACCGGGGAGCTGTTTTTT.

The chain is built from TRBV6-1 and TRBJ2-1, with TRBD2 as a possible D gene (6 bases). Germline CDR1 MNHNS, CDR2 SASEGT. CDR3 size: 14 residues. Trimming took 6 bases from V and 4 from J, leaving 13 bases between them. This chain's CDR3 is CASSQGLDYNEQFF. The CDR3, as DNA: TGTGCCAGCAGCCAGGGACTCGATTACAATGAGCAGTTCTTC.

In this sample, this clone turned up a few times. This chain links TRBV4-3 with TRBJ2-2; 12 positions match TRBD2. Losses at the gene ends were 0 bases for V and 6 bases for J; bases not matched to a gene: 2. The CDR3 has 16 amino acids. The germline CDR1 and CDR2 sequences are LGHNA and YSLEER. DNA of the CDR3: TGCGCCAGCAGCCAAGACGCTAGCGGGGGGGCCGGGGAGCTGTTTTTT. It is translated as CASSQDASGGAGELFF.

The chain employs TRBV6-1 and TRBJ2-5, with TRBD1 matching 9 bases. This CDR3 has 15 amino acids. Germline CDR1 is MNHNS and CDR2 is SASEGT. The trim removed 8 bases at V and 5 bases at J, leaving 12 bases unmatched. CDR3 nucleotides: TGTGCCAGCGCTACAGGGGGCGCGGTTTTCGAGACCCAGTACTTC. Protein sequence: CASATGGAVFETQYF.

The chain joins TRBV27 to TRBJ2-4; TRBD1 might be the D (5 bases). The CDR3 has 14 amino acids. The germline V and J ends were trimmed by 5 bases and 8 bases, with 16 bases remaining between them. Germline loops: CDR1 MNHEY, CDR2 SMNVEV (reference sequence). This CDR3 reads CASSLTGPTDIQYF. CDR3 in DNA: TGTGCCAGCAGTCTCACCGGACCGACAGACATTCAGTACTTC.

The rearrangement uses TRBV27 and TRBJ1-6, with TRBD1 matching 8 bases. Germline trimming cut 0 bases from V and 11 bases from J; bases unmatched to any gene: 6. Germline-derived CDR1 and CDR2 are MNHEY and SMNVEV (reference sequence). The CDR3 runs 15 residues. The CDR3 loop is CASSLSQGARTPLHF. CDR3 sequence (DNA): TGTGCCAGCAGTTTATCTCAGGGGGCGCGGACACCCCTCCACTTT.

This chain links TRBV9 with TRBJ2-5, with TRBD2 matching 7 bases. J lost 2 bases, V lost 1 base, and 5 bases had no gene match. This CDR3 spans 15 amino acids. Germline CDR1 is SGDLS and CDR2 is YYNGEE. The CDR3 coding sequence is TGTGCCAGCAGCGTAACGGGGGGAGGACAAGAGACCCAGTACTTC. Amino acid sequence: CASSVTGGGQETQYF.

CDR3 loop: CASSNYRARSQNQPQHF. The DNA for the CDR3 is TGTGCCAGCAGTAACTACAGGGCACGGTCGCAAAATCAGCCCCAGCATTTT. The rearrangement uses TRBV28 and TRBJ1-5; TRBD1 is a possible D gene (6 bases). CDR1 and CDR2 from the germline V gene are MDHEN and SYDVKM. V lost 5 bases to trimming and J lost 4 bases, with 21 bases between them. The CDR3 sequence is 17 residues long.

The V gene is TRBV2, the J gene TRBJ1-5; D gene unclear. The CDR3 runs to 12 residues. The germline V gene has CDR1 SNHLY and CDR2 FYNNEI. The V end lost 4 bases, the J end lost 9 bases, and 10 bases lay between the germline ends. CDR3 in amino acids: CASSAGVGPQHF. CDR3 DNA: TGTGCCAGCAGTGCCGGGGTAGGGCCCCAGCATTTT.

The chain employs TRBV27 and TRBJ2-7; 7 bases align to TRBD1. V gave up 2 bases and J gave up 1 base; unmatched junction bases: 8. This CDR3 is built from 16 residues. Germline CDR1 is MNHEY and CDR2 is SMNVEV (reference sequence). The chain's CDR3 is CASSLRHRGGSYEQYF. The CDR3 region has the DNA TGTGCCAGCAGTTTACGTCACAGGGGTGGGTCCTACGAGCAGTACTTC.

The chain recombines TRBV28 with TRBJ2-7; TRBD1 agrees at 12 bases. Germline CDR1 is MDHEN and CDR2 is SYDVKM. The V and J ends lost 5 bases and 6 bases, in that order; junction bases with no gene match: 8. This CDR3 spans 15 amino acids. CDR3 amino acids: CASSRPGQGAFEQYF. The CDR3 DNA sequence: TGTGCCAGCAGTAGGCCGGGACAGGGGGCTTTCGAGCAGTACTTC.

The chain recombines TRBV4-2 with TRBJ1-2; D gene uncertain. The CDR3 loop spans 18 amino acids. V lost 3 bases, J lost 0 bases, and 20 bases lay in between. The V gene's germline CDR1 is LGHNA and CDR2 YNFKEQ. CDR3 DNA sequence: TGTGCCAGCAGCCAGGAGATTGTCGCATCTGAAGCTAACTATGGCTACACCTTC. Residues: CASSQEIVASEANYGYTF.

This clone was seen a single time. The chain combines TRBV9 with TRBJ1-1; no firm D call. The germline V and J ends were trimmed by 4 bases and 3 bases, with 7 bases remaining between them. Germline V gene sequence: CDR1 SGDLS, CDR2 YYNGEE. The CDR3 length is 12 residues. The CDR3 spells CASSSQDTEAFF. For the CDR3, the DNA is TGTGCCAGCAGCTCCCAGGACACTGAAGCTTTCTTT.

CDR3 bases: TGTGCCAGCAGCCAGTACGGGGGAGGCAATCAGCCCCAGCATTTT. Protein: CASSQYGGGNQPQHF. This chain links TRBV5-6 with TRBJ1-5, with TRBD1 as a possible D gene (5 bases). The germline gives CDR1 SGHDT, CDR2 YYEEEE. This CDR3 has 15 residues. V lost 4 bases and J 2 bases, leaving 13 bases between the germline ends.

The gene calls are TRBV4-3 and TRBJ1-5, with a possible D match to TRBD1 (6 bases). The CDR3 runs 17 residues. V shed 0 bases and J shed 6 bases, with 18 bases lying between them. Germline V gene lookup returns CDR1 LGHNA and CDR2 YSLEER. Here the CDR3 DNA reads TGCGCCAGCAGCCAAGATCGAGGCCAGGGGTCGAGTCAGCCCCAGCATTTT. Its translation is CASSQDRGQGSSQPQHF.

Here the CDR3 reads CAIGGTADSNQPQHF. The CDR3, as DNA: TGTGCCATCGGAGGGACCGCGGATAGCAATCAGCCCCAGCATTTT. The J gene is TRBJ1-5, the V gene TRBV10-3; tentatively, D is TRBD1 (5 bases). Germline CDR1 is ENHRY and CDR2 is SYGVKD. The V and J ends lost 8 bases and 0 bases respectively, with 14 bases between them. The CDR3 totals 15 residues.

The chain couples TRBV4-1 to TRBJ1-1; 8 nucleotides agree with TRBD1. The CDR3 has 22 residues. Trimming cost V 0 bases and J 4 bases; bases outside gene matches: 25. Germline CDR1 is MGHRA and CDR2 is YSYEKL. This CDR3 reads CASSQERTGPSLGGARGTEAFF. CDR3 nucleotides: TGCGCCAGCAGCCAAGAAAGGACAGGGCCATCCCTAGGAGGGGCGCGGGGCACTGAAGCTTTCTTT.

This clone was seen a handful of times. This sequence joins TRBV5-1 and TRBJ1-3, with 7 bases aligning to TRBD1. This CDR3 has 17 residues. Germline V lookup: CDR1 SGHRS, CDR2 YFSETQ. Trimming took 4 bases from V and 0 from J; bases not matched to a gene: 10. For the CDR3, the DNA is TGCGCCAGCAGCGGACGGGACAGACCCGGCTCTGGAAACACCATATATTTT. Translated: CASSGRDRPGSGNTIYF.

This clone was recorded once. The CDR3 coding sequence is TGTGCCAGCAGCTTAGCGCCCGGGACTAGCGGGGATACGCAGTATTTT. Translated: CASSLAPGTSGDTQYF. The chain combines TRBV7-2 with TRBJ2-3; TRBD2 matches at 12 bases. Trimming cost V 0 bases and J 6 bases; bases outside gene matches: 4. The length of the CDR3 is 16 residues. Germline CDR1 SGHTA, CDR2 FQGNSA.

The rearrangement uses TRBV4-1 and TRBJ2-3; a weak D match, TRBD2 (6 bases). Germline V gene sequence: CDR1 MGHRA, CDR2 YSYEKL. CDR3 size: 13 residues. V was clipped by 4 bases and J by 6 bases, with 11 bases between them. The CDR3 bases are TGCGCCAGCAGCCGACTAGGGACGGATACGCAGTATTTT. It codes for CASSRLGTDTQYF.

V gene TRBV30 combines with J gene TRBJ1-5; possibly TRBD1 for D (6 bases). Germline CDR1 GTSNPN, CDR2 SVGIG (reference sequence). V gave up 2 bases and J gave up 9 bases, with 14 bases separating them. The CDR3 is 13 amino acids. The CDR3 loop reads CAWSPPTGRPQHF. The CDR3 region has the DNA TGTGCCTGGAGTCCCCCGACAGGCCGGCCCCAGCATTTT. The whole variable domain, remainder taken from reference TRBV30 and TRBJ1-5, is SQTIHQWPATLVQPVGSPLSLECTVEGTSNPNLYWYRQAAGRGLQLLFYSVGIGQISSEVPQNLSASRPQDRQFILSSKKLLLSDSGFYLCAWSPPTGRPQHFGDGTRLSIL.

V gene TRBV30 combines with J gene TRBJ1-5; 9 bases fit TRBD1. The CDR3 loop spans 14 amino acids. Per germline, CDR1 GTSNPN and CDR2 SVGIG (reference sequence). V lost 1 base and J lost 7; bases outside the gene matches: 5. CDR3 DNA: TGTGCCTGGAGTGGGACAGGGGAGGTACAGCCCCAGCATTTT. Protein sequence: CAWSGTGEVQPQHF.

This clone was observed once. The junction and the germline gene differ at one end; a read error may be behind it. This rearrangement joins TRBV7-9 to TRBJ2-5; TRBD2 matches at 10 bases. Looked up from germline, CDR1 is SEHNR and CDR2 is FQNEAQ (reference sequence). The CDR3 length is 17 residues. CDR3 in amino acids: CASSLAILAGVGETQYF. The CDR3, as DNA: TGTGCAAGCAGCTTAGCGATTCTAGCGGGGGTTGGAGAGACCCAGTACTTC.

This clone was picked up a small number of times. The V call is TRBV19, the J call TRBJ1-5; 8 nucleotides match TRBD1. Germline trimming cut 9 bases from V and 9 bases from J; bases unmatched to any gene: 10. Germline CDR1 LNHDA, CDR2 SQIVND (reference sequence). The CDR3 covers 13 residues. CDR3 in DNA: TGTGCCAGCCGGGACAGGTCTTTTGGGCCCCAGCATTTT. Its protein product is CASRDRSFGPQHF. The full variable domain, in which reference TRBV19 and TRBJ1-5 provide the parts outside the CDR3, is DGGITQSPKYLFRKEGQNVTLSCEQNLNHDAMYWYRQDPGQGLRLIYYSQIVNDFQKGDIAEGYSVSREKKESFPLTVTSAQKNPTAFYLCASRDRSFGPQHFGDGTRLSIL.

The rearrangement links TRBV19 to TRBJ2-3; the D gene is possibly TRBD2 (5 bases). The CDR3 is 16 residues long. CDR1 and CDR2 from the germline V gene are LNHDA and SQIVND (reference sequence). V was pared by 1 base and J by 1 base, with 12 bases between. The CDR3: CASSIGGGRRTDTQYF. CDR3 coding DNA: TGTGCCAGTAGTATAGGAGGAGGCCGCCGCACAGATACGCAGTATTTT.

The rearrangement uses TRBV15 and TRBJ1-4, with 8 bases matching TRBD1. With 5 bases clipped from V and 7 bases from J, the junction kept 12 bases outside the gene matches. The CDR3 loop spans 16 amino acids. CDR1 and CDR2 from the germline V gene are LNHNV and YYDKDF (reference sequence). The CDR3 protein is CATSRTPDRAIEKLFF. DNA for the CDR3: TGTGCCACCAGCCGAACTCCGGACAGGGCGATTGAAAAACTGTTTTTT. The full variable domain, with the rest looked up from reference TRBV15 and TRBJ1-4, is DAMVIQNPRYQVTQFGKPVTLSCSQTLNHNVMYWYQQKSSQAPKLLFHYYDKDFNNEADTPDNFQSRRPNTSFCFLDIRSPGLGDTAMYLCATSRTPDRAIEKLFFGSGTQLSVL.

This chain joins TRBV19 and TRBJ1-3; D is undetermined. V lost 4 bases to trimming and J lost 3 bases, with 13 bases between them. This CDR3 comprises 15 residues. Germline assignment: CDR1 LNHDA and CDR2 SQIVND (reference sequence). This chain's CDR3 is CASSTWTTSGNTIYF. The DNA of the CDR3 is TGTGCCAGTAGTACCTGGACTACAAGTGGAAACACCATATATTTT.